This T cell receptor (beta chain) derives from a study of response to subunit inactivated influenza vaccine. Study-wide points: Authors proposed each seasonal influenza vaccination draws in few new T cells.

TCRdb reprocessed the RT-PCR reads with MiXCR, giving one entry per CDR3 protein. The data show about 500,000 distinct CDR3 sequences, 16% seen once. As for this clonotype: Its cognate antigen is unknown.

After removal of 7 bases from V and 2 bases from J, the junction contained 4 bases not matched to a gene. The CDR3 runs to 15 residues. The sample here was CD4+ T cells sorted from PBMCs, taken approximately 25 months after vaccination. The TCR originated in a man aged 50 to 75 who received an inactivated influenza vaccine. V is TRBV12-3 or TRBV12-4 and J is TRBJ2-7; 14 bases are a match to TRBD2. The CDR3 loop is CASTVGLAGAYEQYF. Here the CDR3 DNA reads TGTGCCAGCACTGTGGGACTAGCGGGAGCCTACGAGCAGTACTTC.